These 31 T cell receptor beta chains share one sample of origin, sequenced in a study of blood T cells in healthy people across ages (dated by TCRdb to between 2015 and 2016). The receptor library was made with 5' RACE. Sequenced using an Illumina HiSeq 2500. A second PCR of roughly 6 to 11 cycles was performed with a sample-barcoded 5' primer and a J-beta primer mix. TCRdb reprocessing: public reads trimmed at Q25 with fastp, clones called with MiXCR, in-frame beta chains kept. Rows with a matching CDR3 protein are joined into one entry that keeps the most common DNA and genes. The sample table holds 650,000 to 950,000 distinct CDR3 sequences, of which 44% were seen once. Of the sample, about a fifth falls within the top ten clones. The sample was blood. The origin of the receptors is a man in his 60s in good health.

The chain joins TRBV4-3 to TRBJ2-3; no clear D. Germline CDR1 and CDR2: LGHNA and YSLEER. Trimming removed 0 bases from V and 2 bases from J, with 18 bases in between. The CDR3 has 18 amino acids. DNA for the CDR3: TGCGCCAGCAGCCAAGAGGGGAAGTTTGACTCATACACAGATACGCAGTATTTT. It encodes CASSQEGKFDSYTDTQYF.

This clonotype was observed a few times. Here the CDR3 DNA reads TGCAGTGCTCGTGGACTCTCGAGCTCCTACAATGAGCAGTTCTTC. This codes for CSARGLSSSYNEQFF. The chain couples TRBV20-1 to TRBJ2-1; D is possibly TRBD2 (5 bases). The CDR3 is 15 amino acids. The germline V gene has CDR1 DFQATT and CDR2 SNEGSKA (reference sequence). V was shortened by 5 bases and J by 0 bases, with 14 bases between the two germline ends.

Points on this clonotype: The junction and the germline gene differ at one end; a read error may be behind it. The chain carries TRBV11-2 and TRBJ2-5; 11 nucleotides agree with TRBD1. CDR3 size: 17 residues. CDR1 and CDR2 from the germline V gene are SGHAT and FQNNGV. CDR3 sequence: CVSSLDPGTGGKREQYF. CDR3 bases: TGTGTCAGCAGCTTAGACCCCGGGACAGGGGGTAAAAGGGAGCAGTACTTC.

This clonotype appeared once. The chain employs TRBV6-2 or TRBV6-3 and TRBJ2-4, with TRBD1 matching 10 bases. The end of the DNA is better explained by TRBJ2-7, so the J call may be wrong. Germline lookup yields CDR1 MNHEY and CDR2 SVGEGT. The CDR3 runs to 15 residues. In DNA form, the CDR3 reads TGTGCCAGCAGCTACGGACAGGGGGTTTACTACGAGCAGTACTTC. Translated: CASSYGQGVYYEQYF.

CDR3 residues: CASSGTGVVQPQHF. CDR3 DNA: TGTGCCAGCAGCGGGACAGGAGTCGTACAGCCCCAGCATTTT. The chain couples TRBV6-2 or TRBV6-3 to TRBJ1-5; 8 bases are a match to TRBD1. CDR1 and CDR2 from the germline V gene are MNHEY and SVGEGT. Losses at the gene ends were 6 bases for V and 7 bases for J; bases not matched to a gene: 8. This CDR3 has 14 residues.

V gene TRBV5-1 combines with J gene TRBJ1-2; a possible D gene is TRBD1 (5 bases). V was pared by 5 bases and J by 8 bases, with 13 bases between. CDR3 length: 12 amino acids. CDR1 is SGHRS and CDR2 is YFSETQ in the germline V gene. The CDR3 spells CASRQTGLGYTF. CDR3 DNA sequence: TGCGCCAGCAGGCAAACAGGTTTAGGCTACACCTTC.

There are many counts of this clonotype. The rearrangement links TRBV5-1 to TRBJ2-7, with TRBD1 matching over 10 bases. V gave up 7 bases and J gave up 2 bases; unmatched junction bases: 3. The CDR3 is made up of 13 amino acids. Germline V gives CDR1 SGHRS, CDR2 YFSETQ. CDR3 region: CASGGQGTYEQYF. In DNA form, the CDR3 reads TGCGCCAGCGGGGGACAGGGGACCTACGAGCAGTACTTC.

The rearrangement uses TRBV28 and TRBJ1-6, with D hard to call. CDR3 size: 13 residues. Trimming left V 4 bases short and J 7 bases short, with 8 bases between. CDR1 and CDR2 from the germline V gene are MDHEN and SYDVKM. In DNA form, the CDR3 reads TGTGCCAGCAGTTATGGCGGGAATTCACCCCTCCACTTT. It translates to CASSYGGNSPLHF. Looking up the rest from reference TRBV28 and TRBJ1-6 gives the full variable domain: DVKVTQSSRYLVKRTGEKVFLECVQDMDHENMFWYRQDPGLGLRLIYFSYDVKMKEKGDIPEGYSVSREKKERFSLILESASTNQTSMYLCASSYGGNSPLHFGNGTRLTVT.

The chain employs TRBV28 and TRBJ2-5; no clear D. The germline gives CDR1 MDHEN, CDR2 SYDVKM. V lost 6 bases and J lost 5, with 10 bases in between. The CDR3 is 12 amino acids. CDR3 nucleotide sequence: TGTGCCAGCAGGCTTGCCCTGGAGACCCAGTACTTC. Translation: CASRLALETQYF.

V is TRBV20-1 and J is TRBJ2-1, with TRBD2 identical over 8 bases. Germline V CDR1 and CDR2: DFQATT, SNEGSKA (reference sequence). V dropped 3 bases and J dropped 0; count of bases not matched to a gene: 19. This CDR3 region has 20 residues. CDR3 in amino acids: CSARSPLGSGGWSSYNEQFF. In nucleotides, the CDR3 is TGCAGTGCTAGGAGCCCCCTAGGGAGCGGGGGTTGGAGCTCCTACAATGAGCAGTTCTTC.

This clonotype appeared many times. V gene TRBV20-1 combines with J gene TRBJ2-5, with a tentative D call TRBD2 (6 bases). The CDR3 has 15 amino acids. Germline CDR1 reads DFQATT; CDR2 reads SNEGSKA (reference sequence). V lost 0 bases to trimming and J lost 1 base, with 12 bases between them. CDR3 in amino acids: CSARDGAGSQETQYF. The CDR3 DNA reads TGCAGTGCTAGAGATGGGGCGGGGTCCCAAGAGACCCAGTACTTC.

The chain couples TRBV10-3 to TRBJ2-3, with 13 bases fitting TRBD2. The CDR3 is 13 residues long. CDR1 and CDR2 (germline): ENHRY, SYGVKD. After removal of 11 bases from V and 9 bases from J, the junction contained 8 bases not matched to a gene. The CDR3 sequence is CAAWTSGGLTQYF. CDR3 in DNA: TGTGCCGCTTGGACTAGCGGGGGCCTCACGCAGTATTTT.

The V call is TRBV7-2, the J call TRBJ1-2, with a possible D match to TRBD1 (5 bases). Germline assignment: CDR1 SGHTA and CDR2 FQGNSA. V lost 6 bases, J lost 4 bases, and 21 bases lay in between. This CDR3 is built from 16 residues. CDR3 coding DNA: TGTGCCAGCAGTAAAGAGGTCCGGGGCACAGCCTATGGCTACACCTTC. Translating gives CASSKEVRGTAYGYTF.

The genes are TRBV6-5 and TRBJ2-5; D perhaps matches TRBD2 (5 bases). The germline gives CDR1 MNHEY, CDR2 SVGAGI. Trimming removed 5 bases at V and 4 bases at J, with 11 bases between. CDR3 size: 13 residues. The chain's CDR3 is CASSPGKGETQYF. CDR3 bases: TGTGCCAGCAGTCCGGGGAAAGGAGAGACCCAGTACTTC.

The chain combines TRBV27 with TRBJ2-3; 11 nucleotides match TRBD2. J gave up 1 base and V 5 bases, and 14 bases lay outside the gene matches. This CDR3 comprises 19 residues. Per germline, CDR1 MNHEY and CDR2 SMNVEV (reference sequence). CDR3 protein: CASSHGLAGGFLGTDTQYF. CDR3 bases: TGTGCCAGCAGTCACGGCTTAGCGGGGGGGTTTTTGGGCACAGATACGCAGTATTTT.

In its sample, this clonotype was seen a few times. The CDR3 here is CASSSETGTGGSNYGYTF. CDR3 DNA sequence: TGTGCCAGCAGCTCGGAGACCGGGACAGGGGGCTCTAACTATGGCTACACCTTC. The chain couples TRBV13 to TRBJ1-2; 12 positions match TRBD1. Per germline, CDR1 PRHDT and CDR2 FYEKMQ (reference sequence). The CDR3 extends over 18 amino acids. Trimming removed 4 bases from V and 0 bases from J; junction bases left unmatched: 9. The whole variable domain, remainder taken from reference TRBV13 and TRBJ1-2, is AAGVIQSPRHLIKEKRETATLKCYPIPRHDTVYWYQQGPGQDPQFLISFYEKMQSDKGSIPDRFSAQQFSDYHSELNMSSLELGDSALYFCASSSETGTGGSNYGYTFGSGTRLTVV.

This rearrangement joins TRBV5-6 to TRBJ2-5; 7 bases agree with TRBD1. Germline values: CDR1 SGHDT, CDR2 YYEEEE. V shed 3 bases and J 11 bases; nucleotides not matched to a gene: 16. This CDR3 spans 15 amino acids. The CDR3, as DNA: TGTGCCAGCAGCTCCCGACAGGGCTTCAGGGGTGAGCAGTACTTC. Residues: CASSSRQGFRGEQYF.

The chain has TRBV5-5 and TRBJ2-1; D perhaps matches TRBD1 (6 bases). Germline V gene lookup returns CDR1 SGHKS and CDR2 YYEKEE (reference sequence). The CDR3 runs 16 residues. V lost 0 bases, J lost 0 bases, and 10 bases lay in between. CDR3: CASSLARGNSYNEQFF. CDR3 sequence (DNA): TGTGCCAGCAGCTTGGCCAGGGGTAACTCCTACAATGAGCAGTTCTTC.

This clonotype was counted only a few times. This chain connects TRBV7-9 to TRBJ2-4; 7 bases map to TRBD1. V trimming: 2 bases; J trimming: 0 bases; junction bases outside the gene matches: 7. There are 17 residues in the CDR3. Germline CDR1 is SEHNR and CDR2 is FQNEAQ (reference sequence). The CDR3 reads CASSLRTGPLAKNIQYF. The DNA for the CDR3 is TGTGCCAGCAGCTTACGGACAGGACCCCTAGCCAAAAACATTCAGTACTTC. Filled out from reference TRBV7-9 and TRBJ2-4, the complete variable domain reads DTGVSQNPRHKITKRGQNVTFRCDPISEHNRLYWYRQTLGQGPEFLTYFQNEAQLEKSRLLSDRFSAERPKGSFSTLEIQRTEQGDSAMYLCASSLRTGPLAKNIQYFGAGTRLSVL.

The CDR3 nucleotides are TGCGCCAGCAGCCAAGCGGGGCCAGAGACAGATACGCAGTATTTT. Translating gives CASSQAGPETDTQYF. The chain employs TRBV4-3 and TRBJ2-3; either TRBD1 or TRBD2 may supply D (5 bases each). Trimming removed 1 base from V and 3 bases from J, with 11 bases in between. Looked up from germline, CDR1 is LGHNA and CDR2 is YSLEER. This CDR3 is built from 15 residues.

This clonotype was found a few times. The CDR3 protein is CASRPDRVIIHEQYF. CDR3 bases: TGTGCCAGCAGGCCGGACAGGGTCATCATCCACGAGCAGTACTTC. V and J are TRBV28 and TRBJ2-7; the match to TRBD1 covers 8 bases. V lost 6 bases to trimming and J lost 5 bases; unmatched junction nucleotides: 12. Germline V lookup: CDR1 MDHEN, CDR2 SYDVKM. The CDR3 is 15 residues long.

This rearrangement joins TRBV3-1 to TRBJ2-7, with 7 bases aligning to TRBD2. CDR3 size: 14 residues. The trim removed 3 bases at V and 3 bases at J, leaving 5 bases unmatched. Germline V gene lookup returns CDR1 LGHDT and CDR2 YNNKEL (reference sequence). The CDR3 bases are TGTGCCAGCAGCCACATCGGGGGGTTCTACGAGCAGTACTTC. Its protein product is CASSHIGGFYEQYF.

The sample holds one count of this clonotype. This rearrangement joins TRBV7-2 to TRBJ2-1, with 7 nucleotides matching TRBD2. The CDR3 totals 13 residues. Losses at the gene ends were 8 bases for V and 5 bases for J; bases not matched to a gene: 6. Germline values: CDR1 SGHTA, CDR2 FQGNSA. CDR3 amino acids: CASGQRGHNEQFF. In DNA form, the CDR3 reads TGTGCCAGCGGCCAGCGGGGTCACAATGAGCAGTTCTTC.

In this sample, this clonotype turned up a few times. The rearrangement joins TRBV20-1 to TRBJ1-2; no clear D. CDR3 length equals 12 residues. CDR1 and CDR2 (germline): DFQATT, SNEGSKA (reference sequence). V lost 4 bases, J lost 5 bases, and 11 bases lay in between. CDR3 nucleotide sequence: TGCAGTGCTATCTCTTGGGCTTATGGCTACACCTTC. The encoded protein is CSAISWAYGYTF.

There are a few counts of this clonotype. The rearrangement joins TRBV7-2 to TRBJ2-7; possible D gene TRBD2, 6 bases. Germline CDR1 SGHTA, CDR2 FQGNSA. The CDR3 has 17 residues. Trimming left V 1 base short and J 2 bases short, with 18 bases between. DNA for the CDR3: TGTGCCAGCAGCTTAGATGGGGGGAGCGGGCGCCCCTACGAGCAGTACTTC. It yields the protein CASSLDGGSGRPYEQYF.

This chain uses TRBV29-1 with TRBJ2-4, with D possibly matching TRBD1 (6 bases). The DNA end is a closer match to TRBJ2-7, so the J assignment may be wrong. The germline V gene encodes CDR1 SQVTM and CDR2 ANQGSEA. The CDR3 consists of 13 residues. The CDR3 DNA reads as TGCAGCGTTGCCGCGGACAGTAGGAACGAGCAGTACTTC. Residues: CSVAADSRNEQYF.

This clonotype was seen only a few times. The V call is TRBV18, the J call TRBJ2-1, with 11 bases fitting TRBD2. Germline loops: CDR1 KGHSH, CDR2 LQKENI. The CDR3 extends over 17 amino acids. V trimming: 8 bases; J trimming: 0 bases; junction bases outside the gene matches: 9. CDR3 residues: CASSPRLAGSSYNEQFF. The CDR3 nucleotides are TGTGCCAGCAGCCCGAGACTAGCGGGGAGCTCCTACAATGAGCAGTTCTTC.

This clonotype was detected a few times. V is TRBV15 and J is TRBJ2-1, with 10 bases identical to TRBD1. CDR1 is LNHNV and CDR2 is YYDKDF in the germline V gene (reference sequence). This CDR3 contains 14 residues. With V trimmed by 6 bases and J by 2 bases, 1 base remained unmatched. In nucleotides, the CDR3 is TGTGCCACCAGGGGACAGGGGCCCTACAATGAGCAGTTCTTC. Residues: CATRGQGPYNEQFF.

This chain links TRBV5-1 with TRBJ2-2, with 9 nucleotides matching TRBD1. The CDR3 is made up of 15 amino acids. J gave up 3 bases and V 4 bases, and 4 bases lay outside the gene matches. CDR1 SGHRS and CDR2 YFSETQ come from the germline V gene. DNA of the CDR3: TGCGCCAGCAGCATCAGACAGGGGGACACCGGGGAGCTGTTTTTT. This gives the protein CASSIRQGDTGELFF.

The table lists this clonotype with a few counts. The chain is built from TRBV5-6 and TRBJ2-1; 7 positions match TRBD1. Trimming took 6 bases from V and 2 from J; bases not matched to a gene: 14. This CDR3 has 17 amino acids. The V gene's germline CDR1 is SGHDT and CDR2 YYEEEE. In DNA, the CDR3 is TGTGCCAGCATAGGTGCAGGGGGTATTATGGCCTACAATGAGCAGTTCTTC. This gives the protein CASIGAGGIMAYNEQFF.

This clonotype was counted at least ten times. The chain has TRBV29-1 and TRBJ2-3; 9 bases are shared with TRBD1. The CDR3 runs 14 residues. The V gene end was trimmed by 5 bases and the J gene end by 1 base; junction bases not matched to a gene: 4. The germline gives CDR1 SQVTM, CDR2 ANQGSEA. CDR3 protein: CSVQQGAGTDTQYF. As DNA, the CDR3 is TGCAGCGTTCAACAGGGGGCGGGCACAGATACGCAGTATTTT.